A selection of T cell receptor beta chains follows, all from one sample in a study of blood T cell repertoires in COVID-19. Profiling relied on immunoSEQ multiplex PCR, and the TCRdb table lists in-frame clones only, not all of them. The data show roughly 180,000 clones, around four fifths seen once. The material sequenced was PBMCs or T cells enriched from blood (not recorded which). All receptors derive from a woman aged 55-70 years who had recovered from COVID-19. Both conserved end residues are part of each CDR3. The order of the fields is clone size, D gene, J gene, V gene, CDR3 DNA, CDR3 protein. D genes are given only for firm matches. Size values are once, few and many counts, or a class for expanded clones, and some rows have none.

- | TRBD1 | TRBJ2-1 | TRBV14 | TGTGCCAGCAGCATGGGACAGGTCTATGAGCAGTTCTTC | CASSMGQVYEQFF
- | - | TRBJ1-4 | TRBV29-1 | TGCAGCGTTCGGGACACCCTTGGGGAAAAACTGTTTTTT | CSVRDTLGEKLFF
- | TRBD2 | TRBJ2-2 | TRBV2 | TGTGCCAGCAGTGGTAGTCTAGCGGCGACCGGGGAGCTGTTTTTT | CASSGSLAATGELFF
- | TRBD2 | TRBJ2-2 | TRBV11-3 | TGTGCCAGCAGCTTTGGCGGGGGGGCCGGGGAGCTGTTTTTT | CASSFGGGAGELFF
once | TRBD1 | TRBJ1-2 | TRBV6-5 | TGTGCCAGCAGCGGACAGGGAATGACTCGCGGCACCTTC | CASSGQGMTRGTF
- | - | TRBJ1-4 | TRBV11-2 | TGTGCCAGCAGCGACTCAAGGGGTGACGAAAAACTGTTTTTT | CASSDSRGDEKLFF
- | - | TRBJ2-7 | TRBV5-8 | TGTGCCAGCGCAATGTCAGCGGTTACAAAGGAGCAGTACTTC | CASAMSAVTKEQYF
- | - | TRBJ1-4 | TRBV27 | TGTGCCAGCGTGCGGGCTTCAGGAGAAAAACTGTTTTTT | CASVRASGEKLFF
- | - | TRBJ1-6 | TRBV30 | TGTGCCTGGAGTGTGAAGCGGGGCATTAATTCACCCCTCCACTTT | CAWSVKRGINSPLHF
- | - | TRBJ2-1 | TRBV5-1 | TGCGCCAGCAGCTTGGGGACAGTACAGTACAATGAGCAGTTCTTC | CASSLGTVQYNEQFF
- | TRBD1 | TRBJ1-1 | TRBV2 | TGTGCCAGCCGCTACGGGGGACTGACAGGGGGTCGCACTGAAGCTTTCTTT | CASRYGGLTGGRTEAFF
- | - | TRBJ1-3 | TRBV21-1 | TGTGCCAGCAGCAAAGTGGGCAGGGACTCTGGAAACACCATATATTTT | CASSKVGRDSGNTIYF